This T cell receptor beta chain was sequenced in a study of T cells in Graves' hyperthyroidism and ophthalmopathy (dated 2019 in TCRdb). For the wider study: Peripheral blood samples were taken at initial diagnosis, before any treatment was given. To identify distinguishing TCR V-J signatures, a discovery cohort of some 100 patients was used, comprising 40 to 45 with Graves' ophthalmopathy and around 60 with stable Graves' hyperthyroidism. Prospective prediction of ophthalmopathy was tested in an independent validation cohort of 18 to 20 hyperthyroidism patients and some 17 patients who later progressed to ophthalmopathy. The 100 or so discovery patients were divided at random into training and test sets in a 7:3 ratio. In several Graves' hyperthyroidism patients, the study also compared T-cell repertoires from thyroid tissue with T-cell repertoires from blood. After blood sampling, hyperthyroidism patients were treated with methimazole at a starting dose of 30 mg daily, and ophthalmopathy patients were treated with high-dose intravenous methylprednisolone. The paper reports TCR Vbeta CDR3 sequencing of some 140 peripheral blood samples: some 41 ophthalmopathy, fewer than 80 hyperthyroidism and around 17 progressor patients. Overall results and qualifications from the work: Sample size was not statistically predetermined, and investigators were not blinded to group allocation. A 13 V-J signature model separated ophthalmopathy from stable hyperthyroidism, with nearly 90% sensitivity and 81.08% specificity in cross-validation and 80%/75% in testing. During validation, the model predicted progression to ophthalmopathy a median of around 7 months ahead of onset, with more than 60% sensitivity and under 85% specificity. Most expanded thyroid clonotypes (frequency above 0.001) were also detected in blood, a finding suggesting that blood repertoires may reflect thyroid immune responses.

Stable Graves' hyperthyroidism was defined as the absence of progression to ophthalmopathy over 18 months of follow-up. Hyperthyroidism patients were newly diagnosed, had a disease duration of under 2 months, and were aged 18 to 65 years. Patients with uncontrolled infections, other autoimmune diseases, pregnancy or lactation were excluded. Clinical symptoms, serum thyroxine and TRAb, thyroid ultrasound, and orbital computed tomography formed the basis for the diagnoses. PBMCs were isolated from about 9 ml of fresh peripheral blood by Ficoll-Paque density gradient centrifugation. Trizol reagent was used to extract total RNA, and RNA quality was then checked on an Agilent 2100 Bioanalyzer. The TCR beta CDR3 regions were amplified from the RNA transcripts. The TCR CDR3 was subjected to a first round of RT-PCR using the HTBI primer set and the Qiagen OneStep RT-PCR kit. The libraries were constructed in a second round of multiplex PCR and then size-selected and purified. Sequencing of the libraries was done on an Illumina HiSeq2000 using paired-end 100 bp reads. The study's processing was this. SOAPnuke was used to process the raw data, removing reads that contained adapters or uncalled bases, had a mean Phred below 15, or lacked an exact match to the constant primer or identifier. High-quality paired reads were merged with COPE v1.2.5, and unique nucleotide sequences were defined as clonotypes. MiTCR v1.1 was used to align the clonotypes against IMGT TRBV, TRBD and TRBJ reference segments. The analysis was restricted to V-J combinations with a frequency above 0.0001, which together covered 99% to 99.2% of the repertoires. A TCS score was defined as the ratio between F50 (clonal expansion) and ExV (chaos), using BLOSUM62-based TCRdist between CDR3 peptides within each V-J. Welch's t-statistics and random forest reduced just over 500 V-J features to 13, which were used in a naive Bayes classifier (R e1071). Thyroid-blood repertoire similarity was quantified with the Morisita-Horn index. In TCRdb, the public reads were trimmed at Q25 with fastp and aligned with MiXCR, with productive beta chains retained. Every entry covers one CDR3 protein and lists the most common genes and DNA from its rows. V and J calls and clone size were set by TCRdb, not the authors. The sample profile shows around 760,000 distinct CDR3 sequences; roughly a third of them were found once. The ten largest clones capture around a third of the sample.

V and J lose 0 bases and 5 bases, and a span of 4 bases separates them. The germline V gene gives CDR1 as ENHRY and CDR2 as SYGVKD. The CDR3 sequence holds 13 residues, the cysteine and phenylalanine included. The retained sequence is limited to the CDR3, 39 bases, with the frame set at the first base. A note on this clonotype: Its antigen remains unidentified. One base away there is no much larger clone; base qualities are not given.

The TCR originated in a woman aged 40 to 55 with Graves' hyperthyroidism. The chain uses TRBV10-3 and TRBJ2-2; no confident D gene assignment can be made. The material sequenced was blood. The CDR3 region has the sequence CAISESSTGELFF. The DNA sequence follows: TGTGCCATCAGTGAGTCCTCTACCGGGGAGCTGTTTTTT.